This TCR beta chain was documented in a study of blood T cell repertoires in COVID-19. About the research overall: Material from acute and convalescent COVID-19 was sourced from the United States, Italy and Spain. T cells, B-cell-depleted T cells, or PBMCs supplied cDNA or gDNA.

Under the authors' procedure: Amplification of reference gene primers provided the estimated nucleated cell counts. Generated by immunoSEQ multiplex PCR, the TCRdb table keeps only in-frame clones and is missing some. Clone size and V and J calls were adopted from that table, with D and trimming inferred from the DNA. The sample records about 41,000 clones, nearly 90% being singletons. V was trimmed by 5 bases and J by 1 base, leaving 18 bases between them. This CDR3 region has 16 residues. Germline values: CDR1 SNHLY, CDR2 FYNNEI. Specimen: peripheral blood. The clonotype was recovered from a man aged 55 to 70 with acute or convalescent COVID-19. The chain employs TRBV2 and TRBJ2-7; TRBD1 might be the D (6 bases). The CDR3 DNA reads as TGTGCCAGCAGTCGTACCCCCGGGACATTTTCCTACGAGCAGTACTTC. Its protein product is CASSRTPGTFSYEQYF.